This T cell receptor beta chain emerged from a study of blood T cell repertoires in COVID-19. About the research overall: T cells, B-cell-depleted T cells, or PBMCs supplied cDNA or gDNA.

With V trimmed by 7 bases and J by 3 bases, 5 bases remained unmatched. This CDR3 region has 12 residues. Germline values: CDR1 SQVTM, CDR2 ANQGSEA. In the authors' workflow: Estimation of nucleated cell counts was performed using reference gene primer amplification. TCRdb keeps only in-frame clones here, not all; method: immunoSEQ multiplex PCR. V and J calls and clone size follow that table, whereas D and trimming were derived from the DNA. The data contain about 480,000 clones, 88% of them seen just once; the ten biggest clones take up 1.8%. Across over 20 US areas, participants ranged in age from about 18 to 90 years. The recovered donors of Cohort 3 showed two negative PCRs, clearance, or symptom resolution.

The specimen was PBMCs or T cells enriched from blood (not recorded which). The sequence was obtained from a middle-aged woman who had recovered from COVID-19. The chain uses TRBV29-1 and TRBJ2-5; the match to TRBD1 covers 7 bases. CDR3 in DNA: TGCAGCGGCTCCGGGACAGAAGAGACCCAGTACTTC. This gives the protein CSGSGTEETQYF.